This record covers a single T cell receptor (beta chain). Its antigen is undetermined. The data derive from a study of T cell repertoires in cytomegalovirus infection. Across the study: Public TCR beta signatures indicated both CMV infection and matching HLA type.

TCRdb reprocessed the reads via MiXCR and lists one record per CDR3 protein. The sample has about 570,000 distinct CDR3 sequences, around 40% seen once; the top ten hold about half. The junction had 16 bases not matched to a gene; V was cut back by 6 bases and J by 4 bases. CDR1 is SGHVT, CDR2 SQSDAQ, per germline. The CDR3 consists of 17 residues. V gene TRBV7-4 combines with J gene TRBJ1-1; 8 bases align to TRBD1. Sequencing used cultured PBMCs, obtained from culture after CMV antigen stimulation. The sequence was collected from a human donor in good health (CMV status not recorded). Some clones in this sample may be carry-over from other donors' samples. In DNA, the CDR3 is TGTGCCAGCAGGCCTCCGGGACAGGCGGTTCGTAGCACTGAAGCTTTCTTT. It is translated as CASRPPGQAVRSTEAFF.